The 14 T cell receptor beta chains presented below share a single source sample, sequenced in a study of blood T cell repertoires in COVID-19 (dated by TCRdb to 2020 to 2021). Library preparation used the immunoSEQ multiplex PCR assay. This immuneACCESS table, as held by TCRdb, lists in-frame sequences with V and J called but not all clones. Of the missing ones, under half trace to an unresolved V gene in checked studies; the others have no known cause. This sample is represented by 25,000 or so clones; roughly 83% of them were singletons. Approximately 25% of the sample lies in the top ten. The specimen was peripheral blood. The receptors were sampled from a human donor in a cohort sampled during active COVID-19.

The genes are TRBV25-1 and TRBJ2-2, with TRBD1 matching 8 bases. CDR3 length: 14 amino acids. The germline V gene encodes CDR1 MGHDK and CDR2 SYGVNS. J was trimmed by 6 bases and V by 5 bases; bases with no gene match: 5. The CDR3 bases are TGTGCCAGCAGTTGGGACAGGCGTCCCGGGGAGCTGTTTTTT. Residues: CASSWDRRPGELFF.

This clone was counted only a few times. The V gene is TRBV6-5, the J gene TRBJ1-2; 7 bases agree with TRBD1. This CDR3 has 14 amino acids. V lost 5 bases, J lost 2 bases, and 5 bases stayed unmatched. Germline values: CDR1 MNHEY, CDR2 SVGAGI. CDR3 sequence (DNA): TGTGCCAGCAGTACCATGACAGGGAACTATGGCTACACCTTC. Its translation: CASSTMTGNYGYTF.

This chain connects TRBV12-5 to TRBJ2-2; 8 nucleotides match TRBD1. Germline-derived CDR1 and CDR2 are LGHNT and FRNRAP. The V and J ends lost 2 bases and 3 bases, in that order; junction bases with no gene match: 5. This CDR3 has 16 residues. Written as DNA, the CDR3 is TGTGCTAGTGGTTTGTCCCGACAGGGGTACACCGGGGAGCTGTTTTTT. Translation gives CASGLSRQGYTGELFF.

J is TRBJ2-2 and V is TRBV3-1 (or the pseudogene TRBV3-2); 11 nucleotides match TRBD2. V lost 5 bases, J lost 1 base, and 6 bases stayed unmatched. The CDR3 contains 17 residues. Germline values: CDR1 LGHDT, CDR2 YNNKEL (reference sequence). The CDR3 loop reads CASSKSTSGRNTGELFF. In DNA form, the CDR3 reads TGTGCCAGCAGCAAGAGCACTAGCGGGAGGAACACCGGGGAGCTGTTTTTT.

The chain couples TRBV6-5 to TRBJ2-5; tentative D call: TRBD1 (8 bases). CDR1 and CDR2 (germline): MNHEY, SVGAGI. The V end lost 9 bases, the J end lost 4 bases, and 15 bases lay between the germline ends. The CDR3 has 13 amino acids. The chain's CDR3 is CASGQGGVETQYF. CDR3 nucleotide sequence: TGTGCCAGTGGACAGGGAGGGGTAGAGACCCAGTACTTC.

This chain joins TRBV7-2 and TRBJ1-1; tentatively, D is TRBD1 (5 bases). Trimming left V 4 bases short and J 7 bases short, with 16 bases between. From germline, CDR1 is SGHTA and CDR2 FQGNSA. This CDR3 region has 14 residues. CDR3 region: CASSSSPLGGEAFF. CDR3 DNA sequence: TGTGCCAGCAGCTCGTCTCCTCTGGGGGGTGAAGCTTTCTTT.

The chain links TRBV6-2 or TRBV6-3 to TRBJ2-5; perhaps TRBD2 as D (6 bases). Germline V gene sequence: CDR1 MNHEY, CDR2 SVGEGT. This CDR3 is 16 amino acids long. Between the trimmed V and J ends, which lost 5 bases and 3 bases, there was a span of 19 bases. Here the CDR3 reads CASSDGLWTMKETQYF. The CDR3 DNA follows: TGTGCCAGCAGTGACGGGTTATGGACTATGAAAGAGACCCAGTACTTC.

V gene TRBV6-2 or TRBV6-3 combines with J gene TRBJ2-6; D is unclear. V was shortened by 3 bases and J by 0 bases, with 12 bases between the two germline ends. Germline V gives CDR1 MNHEY, CDR2 SVGEGT. The CDR3 covers 17 residues. Here the CDR3 reads CASSYLRLSSGANVLTF. The CDR3 region has the DNA TGTGCCAGCAGTTATCTACGGTTAAGCTCTGGGGCCAACGTCCTGACTTTC.

The V gene is TRBV3-1 (or the pseudogene TRBV3-2), the J gene TRBJ2-1; 14 bases agree with TRBD2. V shed 5 bases, J shed 8 bases, and the junction held 5 bases outside the gene matches. From germline, CDR1 is LGHDT and CDR2 YNNKEL (reference sequence). The length of the CDR3 is 15 residues. CDR3 coding DNA: TGTGCCAGCAGCGCGACTAGCGGGGGGGCAGATGAGCAGTTCTTC. Protein product: CASSATSGGADEQFF.

The chain employs TRBV19 and TRBJ1-1, with 9 bases lining up with TRBD1. The CDR3 consists of 16 residues. J lost 0 bases, V lost 4 bases, and 6 bases had no gene match. Germline CDR1 LNHDA, CDR2 SQIVND (reference sequence). This CDR3 reads CASSTDRGVVNTEAFF. For the CDR3, the DNA is TGTGCCAGTAGTACCGACAGGGGGGTAGTGAACACTGAAGCTTTCTTT. The full variable domain, with the rest looked up from reference TRBV19 and TRBJ1-1, is DGGITQSPKYLFRKEGQNVTLSCEQNLNHDAMYWYRQDPGQGLRLIYYSQIVNDFQKGDIAEGYSVSREKKESFPLTVTSAQKNPTAFYLCASSTDRGVVNTEAFFGQGTRLTVV.

The chain's CDR3 is CASSLVYEQYF. CDR3 nucleotides: TGTGCCAGCAGTCTCGTGTACGAGCAGTACTTC. The chain couples TRBV12-3 or TRBV12-4 to TRBJ2-7; no definite D call. V was clipped by 5 bases and J by 4 bases, with 6 bases between them. The CDR3 is 11 amino acids.

The chain uses TRBV10-3 and TRBJ2-5, with 7 bases aligning to TRBD2. V trimming: 2 bases; J trimming: 5 bases; junction bases outside the gene matches: 5. The length of the CDR3 is 14 residues. The germline V gene encodes CDR1 ENHRY and CDR2 SYGVKD. DNA of the CDR3: TGTGCCATCAGTGAGGTAGCGGGTGTCGAGACCCAGTACTTC. It specifies CAISEVAGVETQYF.

This clone was found once. The chain employs TRBV2 and TRBJ2-1; 7 bases match TRBD2. The CDR3 length is 14 residues. V gave up 1 base and J gave up 8 bases; unmatched junction bases: 5. CDR1 is SNHLY and CDR2 is FYNNEI in the germline V gene. The chain's CDR3 is CASSEGLGRDEQFF. The CDR3 DNA is TGTGCCAGCAGTGAAGGATTGGGGAGGGATGAGCAGTTCTTC.

The chain employs TRBV7-2 and TRBJ2-1; 7 bases fit TRBD1. V was clipped by 3 bases and J by 7 bases; unmatched bases: 9. The CDR3 extends over 15 amino acids. CDR1 and CDR2 from the germline V gene are SGHTA and FQGNSA. The CDR3 spells CASSLAQGRANEQFF. CDR3 nucleotide sequence: TGTGCCAGCAGCTTGGCACAGGGGCGGGCAAATGAGCAGTTCTTC.